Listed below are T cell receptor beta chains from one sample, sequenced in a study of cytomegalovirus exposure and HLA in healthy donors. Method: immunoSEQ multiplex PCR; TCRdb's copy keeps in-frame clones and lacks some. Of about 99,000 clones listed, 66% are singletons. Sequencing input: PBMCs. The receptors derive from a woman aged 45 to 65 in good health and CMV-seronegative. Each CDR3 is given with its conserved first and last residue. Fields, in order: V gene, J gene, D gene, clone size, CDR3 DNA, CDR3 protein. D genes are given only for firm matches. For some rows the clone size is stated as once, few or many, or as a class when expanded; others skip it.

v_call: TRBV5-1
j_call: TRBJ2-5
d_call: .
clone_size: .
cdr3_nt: TGCGCCAGCAGTCGATCGCAGATACAAGAGACCCAGTACTTC
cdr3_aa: CASSRSQIQETQYF

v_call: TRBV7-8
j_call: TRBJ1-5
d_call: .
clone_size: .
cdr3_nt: TGTGCCAGCAGCTTAACTGGCAATCAGCCCCAGCATTTT
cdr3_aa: CASSLTGNQPQHF

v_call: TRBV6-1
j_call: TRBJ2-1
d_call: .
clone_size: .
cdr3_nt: TGTGCCAGCAGTGAGGGCCTTGGATGGGCCCATGAGCAGTTCTTC
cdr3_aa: CASSEGLGWAHEQFF

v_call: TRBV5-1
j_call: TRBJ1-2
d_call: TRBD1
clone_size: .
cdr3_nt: TGCGCCAGCAGTACAGCACAGGGGGCCGGGGGCTACACCTTC
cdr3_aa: CASSTAQGAGGYTF

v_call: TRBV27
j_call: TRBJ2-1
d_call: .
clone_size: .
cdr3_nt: TGTGCCAGCAGTTTATCGATGACAGGTTTGGAGGAGCAGTTCTTC
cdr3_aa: CASSLSMTGLEEQFF

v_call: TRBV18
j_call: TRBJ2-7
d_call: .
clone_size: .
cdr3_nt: TGTGCCAGCTCATACGGGATACTCGAGCAGTACTTC
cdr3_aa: CASSYGILEQYF

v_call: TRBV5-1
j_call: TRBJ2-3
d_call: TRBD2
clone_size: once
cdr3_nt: TGCGCCAGCAGCTTGGGGGGGACTAGCGGGAGCACAGATACGCAGTATTTT
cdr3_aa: CASSLGGTSGSTDTQYF

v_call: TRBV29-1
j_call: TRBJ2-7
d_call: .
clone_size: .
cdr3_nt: TGCAGCGTTACCCCCGGTAGCTGGGGCGAGCAGTACTTC
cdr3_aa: CSVTPGSWGEQYF

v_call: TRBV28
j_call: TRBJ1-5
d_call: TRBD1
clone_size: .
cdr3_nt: TGTGCCAGCAGACAGGGGGCGGGCAATCAGCCCCAGCATTTT
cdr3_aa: CASRQGAGNQPQHF

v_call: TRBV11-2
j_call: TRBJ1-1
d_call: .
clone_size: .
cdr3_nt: TGTGCCAGCAGCTTAGCAGGGCTTGGCACTGAAGCTTTCTTT
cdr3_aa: CASSLAGLGTEAFF

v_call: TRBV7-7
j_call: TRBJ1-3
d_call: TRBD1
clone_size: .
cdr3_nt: TGTGCCGTGACAGGGACATCTGGAAACACCATATATTTT
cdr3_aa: CAVTGTSGNTIYF

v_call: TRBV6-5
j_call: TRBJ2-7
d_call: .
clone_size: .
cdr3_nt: TGTGCCAGCAGTTACGGGCCTAATGTCGAGCAGTACTTC
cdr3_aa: CASSYGPNVEQYF

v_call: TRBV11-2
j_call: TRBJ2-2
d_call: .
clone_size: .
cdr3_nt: TGTGCCAGCAGCTTAAACTACGGGGAGCTGTTTTTT
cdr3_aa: CASSLNYGELFF

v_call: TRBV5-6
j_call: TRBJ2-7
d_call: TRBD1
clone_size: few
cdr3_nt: TGTGCCAGCAGCAGGCCCGGGACAGCTAGCATCCAGCAGTACTTC
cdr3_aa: CASSRPGTASIQQYF

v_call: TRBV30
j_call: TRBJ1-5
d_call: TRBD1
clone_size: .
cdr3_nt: TGTGCCTGCCAACAGGGGGGAGACAATCAGCCCCAGCATTTT
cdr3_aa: CACQQGGDNQPQHF

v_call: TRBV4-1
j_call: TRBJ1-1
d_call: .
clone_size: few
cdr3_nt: TGCGCCAGCAGCCAAATTACACTGAACACTGAAGCTTTCTTT
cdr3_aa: CASSQITLNTEAFF

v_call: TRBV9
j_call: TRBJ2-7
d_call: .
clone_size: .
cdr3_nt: TGTGCCAGCAGCGACTCGGGGGGCCGGGTAGACGAGCAGTACTTC
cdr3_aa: CASSDSGGRVDEQYF

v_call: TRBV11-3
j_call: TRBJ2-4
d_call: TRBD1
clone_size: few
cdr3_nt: TGTGCCAGCAGCGGGCCGGGACAGGGGGAAAACATTCAGTACTTC
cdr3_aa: CASSGPGQGENIQYF

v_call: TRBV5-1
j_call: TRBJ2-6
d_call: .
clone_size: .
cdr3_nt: TGCGCCAGCAGCCCAAGACAGAGCTCTGGGGCCAACGTCCTGACTTTC
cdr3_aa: CASSPRQSSGANVLTF

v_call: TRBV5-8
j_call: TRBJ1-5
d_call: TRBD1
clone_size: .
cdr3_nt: TGTGCCAGCAGCTTTGGGGACAGGGGCTCCTATAGCAATCAGCCCCAGCATTTT
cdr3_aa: CASSFGDRGSYSNQPQHF

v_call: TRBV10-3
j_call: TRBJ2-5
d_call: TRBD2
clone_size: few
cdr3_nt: TGTGCCGGCGGACTAGCGGCCCAAGAGACCCAGTACTTC
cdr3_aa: CAGGLAAQETQYF

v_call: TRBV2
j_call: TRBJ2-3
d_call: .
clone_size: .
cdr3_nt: TGTGCCAGCAGTGTAAGGGCAGGGGCAGATACGCAGTATTTT
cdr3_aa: CASSVRAGADTQYF

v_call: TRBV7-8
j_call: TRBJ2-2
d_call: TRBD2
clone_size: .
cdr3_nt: TGTGCCAGCAGCTCGCGCGGGGGTGGGGCGCACACCGGGGAGCTGTTTTTT
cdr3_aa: CASSSRGGGAHTGELFF

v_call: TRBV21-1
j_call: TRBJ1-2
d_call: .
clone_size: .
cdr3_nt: TGTGCCAGCAGCAAAGGAACAGGCTATGGCTACACCTTC
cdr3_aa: CASSKGTGYGYTF

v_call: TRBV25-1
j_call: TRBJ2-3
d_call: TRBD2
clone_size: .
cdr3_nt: TGTGCCAGCAGTGACCGGGGAGCGGGGAGGATGGCAGATACGCAGTATTTT
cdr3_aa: CASSDRGAGRMADTQYF

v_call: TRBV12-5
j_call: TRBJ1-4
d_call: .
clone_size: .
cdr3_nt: TGTGCTAGTGCCCTCGGGGGTCCTCAGAATGAAAAACTGTTTTTT
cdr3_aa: CASALGGPQNEKLFF

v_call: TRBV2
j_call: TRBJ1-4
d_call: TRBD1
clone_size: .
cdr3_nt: TGTGCCAGCAGTCGACAGGGGTATTATGAAAAACTGTTTTTT
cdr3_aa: CASSRQGYYEKLFF

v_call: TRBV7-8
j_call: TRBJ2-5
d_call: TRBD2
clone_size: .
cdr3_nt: TGTGCCAGCAGCCTCCCTCGCGGGAGGGCCCGGGAGACCCAGTACTTC
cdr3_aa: CASSLPRGRARETQYF

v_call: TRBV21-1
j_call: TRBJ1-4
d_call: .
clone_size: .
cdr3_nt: TGTGCCAGCAGCAACAGTAAGACAACTAATGAAAAACTGTTTTTT
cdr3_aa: CASSNSKTTNEKLFF

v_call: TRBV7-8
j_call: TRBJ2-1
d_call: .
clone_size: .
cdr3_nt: TGTGCCAGCAGCCCACAGGACGGAGTTGTACTTGGCAATGAGCAGTTCTTC
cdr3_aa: CASSPQDGVVLGNEQFF

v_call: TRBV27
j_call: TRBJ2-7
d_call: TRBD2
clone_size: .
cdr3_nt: TGTGCCAGCCTGCGGGAGCGCTCCTACGAGCAGTACTTC
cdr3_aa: CASLRERSYEQYF

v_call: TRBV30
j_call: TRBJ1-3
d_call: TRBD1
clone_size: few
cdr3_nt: TGTGCCTGGGACAGGGGAAGCTCTGGAAACACCATATATTTT
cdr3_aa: CAWDRGSSGNTIYF

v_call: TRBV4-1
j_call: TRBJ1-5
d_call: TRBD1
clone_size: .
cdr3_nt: TGCGCCAGCAGCCGAAACCAGGGGGAGAATCAGCCCCAGCATTTT
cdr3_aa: CASSRNQGENQPQHF

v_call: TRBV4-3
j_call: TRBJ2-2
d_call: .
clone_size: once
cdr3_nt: TGCGCCAGCAGCACGACAGGTTTCGGGGAGCTGTTTTTT
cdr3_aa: CASSTTGFGELFF

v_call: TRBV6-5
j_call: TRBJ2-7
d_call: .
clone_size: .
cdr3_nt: TGTGCCAGCAGTTACTCCGGGATATACGACTACGAGCAGTACTTC
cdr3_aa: CASSYSGIYDYEQYF

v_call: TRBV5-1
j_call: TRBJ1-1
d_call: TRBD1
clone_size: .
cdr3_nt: TGCGCCAGCAGCTTGGTGGGACAGGGTCAAGGGAGCACTGAAGCTTTCTTT
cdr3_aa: CASSLVGQGQGSTEAFF

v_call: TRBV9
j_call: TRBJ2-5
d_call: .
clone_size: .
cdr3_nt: TGTGCCAGCGCAGCGGAAAACCAAGAGACCCAGTACTTC
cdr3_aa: CASAAENQETQYF

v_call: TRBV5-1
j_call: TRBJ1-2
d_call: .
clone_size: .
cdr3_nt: TGCGCCAGCAGCTTGGGACAAGCAGCTAACTATGGCTACACCTTC
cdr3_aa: CASSLGQAANYGYTF

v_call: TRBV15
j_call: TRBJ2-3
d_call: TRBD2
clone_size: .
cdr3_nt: TGTGCCACCAGCTCTAGCGGGGCTGATACGCAGTATTTT
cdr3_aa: CATSSSGADTQYF

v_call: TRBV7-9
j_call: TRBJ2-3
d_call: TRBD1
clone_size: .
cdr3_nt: TGTGCCAGCAGCCCACAGGGGATCAGGACCACAGATACGCAGTATTTT
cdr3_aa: CASSPQGIRTTDTQYF

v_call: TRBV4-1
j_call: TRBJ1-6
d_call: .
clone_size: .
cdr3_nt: TGCGCCAGCAGCCAAGAAGCAGGATATTCACCCCTCCACTTT
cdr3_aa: CASSQEAGYSPLHF

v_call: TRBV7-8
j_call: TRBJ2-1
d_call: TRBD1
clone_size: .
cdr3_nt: TGTGCCAGCAGCTTAGGTACGGGACAGTTTAGCTCCTACAATGAGCAGTTCTTC
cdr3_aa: CASSLGTGQFSSYNEQFF

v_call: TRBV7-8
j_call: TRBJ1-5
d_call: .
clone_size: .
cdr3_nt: TGTGCCAGCAACTTAGTTCCCGCCGGTTCAGGAATCAATCAGCCCCAGCATTTT
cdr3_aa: CASNLVPAGSGINQPQHF

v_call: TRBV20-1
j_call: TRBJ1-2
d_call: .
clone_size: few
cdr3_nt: TGCAGTGCGAGGAAAAGAGATGGCTACACCTTC
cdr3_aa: CSARKRDGYTF

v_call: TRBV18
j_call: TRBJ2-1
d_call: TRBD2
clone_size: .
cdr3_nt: TGTGCCAGCTCACCGGGACTAGGCAGGGATGAGCAGTTCTTC
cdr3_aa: CASSPGLGRDEQFF

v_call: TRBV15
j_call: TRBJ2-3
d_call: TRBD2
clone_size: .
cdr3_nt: TGTGCCACCAGCAGACGTAGCGGGCTGGGGACAGATACGCAGTATTTT
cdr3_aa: CATSRRSGLGTDTQYF

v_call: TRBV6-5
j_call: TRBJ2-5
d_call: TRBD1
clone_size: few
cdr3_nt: TGTGCCAGCAGAGCCACAGGGGAACACCAAGAGACCCAGTACTTC
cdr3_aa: CASRATGEHQETQYF

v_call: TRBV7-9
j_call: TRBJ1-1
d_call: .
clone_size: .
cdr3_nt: TGTGCCAGCAGCTTAGCAAAGAATAGGGGGATGAACACTGAAGCTTTCTTT
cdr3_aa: CASSLAKNRGMNTEAFF

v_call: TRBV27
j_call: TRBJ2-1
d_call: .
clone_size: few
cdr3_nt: TGTGCCAGCAGTTTATTAGGAGATGAGCAGTTCTTC
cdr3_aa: CASSLLGDEQFF

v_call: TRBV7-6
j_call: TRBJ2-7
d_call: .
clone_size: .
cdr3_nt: TGTGCCAGCAGCTTAACAGAGATTAGCTCCTACGAGCAGTACTTC
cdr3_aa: CASSLTEISSYEQYF

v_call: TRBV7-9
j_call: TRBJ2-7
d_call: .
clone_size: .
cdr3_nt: TGTGCCAGCAGGTACAGGGATTTCGACTACGAGCAGTACTTC
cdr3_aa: CASRYRDFDYEQYF